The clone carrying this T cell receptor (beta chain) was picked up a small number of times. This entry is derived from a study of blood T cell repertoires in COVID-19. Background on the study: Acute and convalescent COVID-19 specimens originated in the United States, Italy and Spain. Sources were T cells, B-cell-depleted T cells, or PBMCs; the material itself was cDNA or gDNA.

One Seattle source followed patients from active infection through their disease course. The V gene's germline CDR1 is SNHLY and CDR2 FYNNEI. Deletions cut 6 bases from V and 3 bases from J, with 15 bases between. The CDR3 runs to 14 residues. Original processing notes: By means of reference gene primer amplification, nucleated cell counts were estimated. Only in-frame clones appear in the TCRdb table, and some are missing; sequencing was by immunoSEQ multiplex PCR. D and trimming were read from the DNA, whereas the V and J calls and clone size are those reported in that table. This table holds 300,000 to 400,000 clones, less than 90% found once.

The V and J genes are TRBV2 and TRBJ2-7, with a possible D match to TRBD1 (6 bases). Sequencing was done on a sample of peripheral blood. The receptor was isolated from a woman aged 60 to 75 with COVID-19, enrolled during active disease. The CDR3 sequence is CASSENRVHYEQYF. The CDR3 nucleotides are TGTGCCAGCAGCGAAAACAGGGTGCACTACGAGCAGTACTTC.